This TCR beta chain was retrieved from a study of OX40 agonist ivuxolimab in advanced cancers. The assay was immunoSEQ multiplex PCR, and TCRdb's table has in-frame clones only and misses some. Counted here are about 76,000 clones, about 88% occurring once; the ten biggest clones make up 10% to 15%. The V end lost 2 bases, the J end lost 6 bases, and 19 bases lay between the germline ends. The germline V gene has CDR1 MNHEY and CDR2 SMNVEV (reference sequence). The CDR3 spans 16 residues. The chain couples TRBV27 to TRBJ2-5; no definite D call. The clonotype comes from an adult with an advanced solid tumor such as melanoma, head and neck, liver or kidney cancer. Sequencing was performed on CD4+ or CD8+ T cells sorted from blood, taken in a trial of the OX40 agonist ivuxolimab. The CDR3 DNA sequence: TGTGCCAGCAGTTTAAGCGTGGCGACGGTCCTAAAGACCCAGTACTTC. This codes for CASSLSVATVLKTQYF.